This T cell receptor beta chain was found in a study of shared clonotypes between healthy human individuals. The donor cohort consisted entirely of Caucasian adults residing in Nashville, Tennessee. CD45RA+ naive and CD45RA-negative memory subsets were separated from CD4+ cells. This clone has just a few counts. The data were produced by immunoSEQ multiplex PCR, yet TCRdb's version contains in-frame clones alone and is incomplete. In the table there are approximately 1.1 million clones, about four fifths of which are singletons. Germline assignment: CDR1 DFQATT and CDR2 SNEGSKA (reference sequence). The CDR3 length is 11 residues. The V end lost 8 bases, the J end lost 4 bases, and 11 bases lay between the germline ends.

The sample consisted of memory CD4+ T cells from PBMCs. Subset indicated: CD45RA-negative fraction. This rearrangement joins TRBV20-1 to TRBJ1-2; weak D call: TRBD1 (5 bases). The source of this sequence is a man between 18 and 35 years old in good health. Some clones in this sample may be carry-over from other donors' samples. CDR3 in DNA: TGCAGTACCGGGGACGGCTATGGCTACACCTTC. This translates into CSTGDGYGYTF.